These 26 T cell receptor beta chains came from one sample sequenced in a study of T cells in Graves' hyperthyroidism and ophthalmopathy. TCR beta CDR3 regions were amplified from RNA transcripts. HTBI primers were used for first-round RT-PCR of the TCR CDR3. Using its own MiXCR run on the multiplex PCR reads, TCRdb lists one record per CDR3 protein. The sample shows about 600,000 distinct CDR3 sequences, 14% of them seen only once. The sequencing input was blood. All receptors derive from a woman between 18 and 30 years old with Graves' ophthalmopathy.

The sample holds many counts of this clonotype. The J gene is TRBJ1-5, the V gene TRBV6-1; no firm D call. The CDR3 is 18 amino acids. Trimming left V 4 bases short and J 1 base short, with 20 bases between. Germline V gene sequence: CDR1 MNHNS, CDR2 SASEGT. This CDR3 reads CASSGPLRTLLSNQPQHF. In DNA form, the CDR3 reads TGTGCCAGCAGTGGACCGCTGAGGACTCTATTGAGCAATCAGCCCCAGCATTTT.

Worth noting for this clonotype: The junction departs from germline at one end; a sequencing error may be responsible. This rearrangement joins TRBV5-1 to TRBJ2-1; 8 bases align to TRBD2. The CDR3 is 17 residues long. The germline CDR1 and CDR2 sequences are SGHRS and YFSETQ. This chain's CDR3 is CASSLASGGETYNEQFF. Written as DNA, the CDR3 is TGTGCCAGCAGCTTGGCCTCGGGAGGGGAAACCTACAATGAGCAGTTCTTC.

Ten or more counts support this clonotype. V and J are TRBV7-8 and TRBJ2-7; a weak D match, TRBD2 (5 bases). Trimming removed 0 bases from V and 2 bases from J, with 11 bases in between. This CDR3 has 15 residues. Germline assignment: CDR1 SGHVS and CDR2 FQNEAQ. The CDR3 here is CASSLAEALTYEQYF. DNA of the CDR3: TGTGCCAGCAGCTTAGCGGAGGCCTTGACCTACGAGCAGTACTTC.

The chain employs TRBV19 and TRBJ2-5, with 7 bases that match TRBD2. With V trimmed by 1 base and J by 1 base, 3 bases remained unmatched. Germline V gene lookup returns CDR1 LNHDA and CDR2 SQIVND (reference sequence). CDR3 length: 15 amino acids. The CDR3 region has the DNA TGTGCCAGTAGTATAGGGCTAGCGGTCCAAGAGACCCAGTACTTC. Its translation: CASSIGLAVQETQYF.

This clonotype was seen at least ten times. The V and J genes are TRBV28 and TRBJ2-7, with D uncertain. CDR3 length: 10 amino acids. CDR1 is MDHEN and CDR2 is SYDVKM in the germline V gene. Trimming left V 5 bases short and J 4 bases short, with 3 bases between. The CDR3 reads CASSKYEQYF. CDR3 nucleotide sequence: TGTGCCAGCAGTAAATACGAGCAGTACTTC. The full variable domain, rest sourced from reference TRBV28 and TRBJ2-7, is DVKVTQSSRYLVKRTGEKVFLECVQDMDHENMFWYRQDPGLGLRLIYFSYDVKMKEKGDIPEGYSVSREKKERFSLILESASTNQTSMYLCASSKYEQYFGPGTRLTVT.

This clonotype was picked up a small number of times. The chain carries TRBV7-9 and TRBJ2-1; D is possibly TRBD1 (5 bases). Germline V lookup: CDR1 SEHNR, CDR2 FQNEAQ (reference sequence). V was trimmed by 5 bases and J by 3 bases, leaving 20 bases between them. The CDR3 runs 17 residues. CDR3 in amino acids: CASSPSVTVNIYNEQFF. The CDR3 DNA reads TGTGCCAGCAGCCCCTCGGTGACAGTTAATATCTACAATGAGCAGTTCTTC.

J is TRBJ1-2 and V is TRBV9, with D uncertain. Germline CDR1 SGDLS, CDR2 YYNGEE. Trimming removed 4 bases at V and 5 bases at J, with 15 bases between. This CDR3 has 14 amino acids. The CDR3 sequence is CASSPTLTEYGYTF. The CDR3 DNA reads TGTGCCAGCAGCCCCACGCTGACTGAGTATGGCTACACCTTC.

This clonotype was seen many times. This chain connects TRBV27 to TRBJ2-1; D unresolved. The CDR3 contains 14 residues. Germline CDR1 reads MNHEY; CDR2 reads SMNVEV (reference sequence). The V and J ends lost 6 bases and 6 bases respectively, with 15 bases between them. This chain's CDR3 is CASRYRGISNEQFF. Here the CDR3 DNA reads TGTGCCAGCAGATACAGAGGCATTAGCAATGAGCAGTTCTTC.

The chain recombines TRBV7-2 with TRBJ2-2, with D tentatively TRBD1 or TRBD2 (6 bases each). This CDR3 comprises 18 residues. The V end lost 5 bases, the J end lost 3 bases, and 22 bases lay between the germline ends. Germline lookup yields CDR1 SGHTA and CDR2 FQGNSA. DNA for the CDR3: TGTGCCAGCAGCCCAAGGGGGGCGGGGCCAGGGTACACCGGGGAGCTGTTTTTT. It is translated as CASSPRGAGPGYTGELFF.

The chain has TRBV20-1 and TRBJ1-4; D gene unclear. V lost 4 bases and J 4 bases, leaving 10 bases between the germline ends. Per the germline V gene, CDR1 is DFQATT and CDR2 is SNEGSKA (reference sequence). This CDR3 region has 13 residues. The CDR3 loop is CSAIQLDNEKLFF. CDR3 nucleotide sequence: TGCAGTGCTATACAGTTGGATAATGAAAAACTGTTTTTT.

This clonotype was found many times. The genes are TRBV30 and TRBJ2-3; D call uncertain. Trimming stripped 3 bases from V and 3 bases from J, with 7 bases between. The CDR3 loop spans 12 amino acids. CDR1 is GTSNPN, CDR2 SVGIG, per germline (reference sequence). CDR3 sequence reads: CAWSPETDTQYF. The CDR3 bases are TGTGCCTGGAGCCCGGAGACAGATACGCAGTATTTT.

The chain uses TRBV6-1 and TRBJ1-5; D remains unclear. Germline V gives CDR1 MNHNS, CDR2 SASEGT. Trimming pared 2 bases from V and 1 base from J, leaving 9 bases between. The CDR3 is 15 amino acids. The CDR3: CASSEPTLSNQPQHF. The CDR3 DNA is TGTGCCAGCAGTGAACCCACACTCAGCAATCAGCCCCAGCATTTT.

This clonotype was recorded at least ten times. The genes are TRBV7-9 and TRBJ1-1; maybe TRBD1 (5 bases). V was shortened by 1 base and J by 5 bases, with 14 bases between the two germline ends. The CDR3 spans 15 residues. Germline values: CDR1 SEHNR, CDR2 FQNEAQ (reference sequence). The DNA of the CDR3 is TGTGCCAGCAGCTTAGAATCGGGGGGAAAGACTGAAGCTTTCTTT. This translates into CASSLESGGKTEAFF.

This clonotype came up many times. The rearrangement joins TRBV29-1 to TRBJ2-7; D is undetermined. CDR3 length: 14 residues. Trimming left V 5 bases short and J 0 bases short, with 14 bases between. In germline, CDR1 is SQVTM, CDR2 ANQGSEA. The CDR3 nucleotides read TGCAGCGTTCGCACCGGGTCTCCCTCCTACGAGCAGTACTTC. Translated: CSVRTGSPSYEQYF.

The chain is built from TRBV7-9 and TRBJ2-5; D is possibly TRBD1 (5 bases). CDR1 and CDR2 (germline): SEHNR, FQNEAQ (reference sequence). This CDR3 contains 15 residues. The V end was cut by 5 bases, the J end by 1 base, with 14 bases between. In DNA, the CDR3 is TGTGCCAGCAGCCCTAATACAGGCGTCCAAGAGACCCAGTACTTC. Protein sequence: CASSPNTGVQETQYF. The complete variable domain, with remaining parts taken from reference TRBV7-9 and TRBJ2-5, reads DTGVSQNPRHKITKRGQNVTFRCDPISEHNRLYWYRQTLGQGPEFLTYFQNEAQLEKSRLLSDRFSAERPKGSFSTLEIQRTEQGDSAMYLCASSPNTGVQETQYFGPGTRLLVL.

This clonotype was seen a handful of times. CDR3 region: CASSQSETSSGNTIYF. For the CDR3, the DNA is TGTGCCAGCAGCCAATCCGAGACCTCCTCTGGAAACACCATATATTTT. The rearrangement joins TRBV4-2 to TRBJ1-3; no clear D gene. Trimming removed 2 bases from V and 0 bases from J, with 11 bases in between. This CDR3 has 16 residues. Germline V gene lookup returns CDR1 LGHNA and CDR2 YNFKEQ.

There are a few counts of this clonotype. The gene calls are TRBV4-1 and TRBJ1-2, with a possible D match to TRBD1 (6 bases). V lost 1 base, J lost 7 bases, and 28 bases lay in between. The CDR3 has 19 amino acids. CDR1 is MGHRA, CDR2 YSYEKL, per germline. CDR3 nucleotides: TGCGCCAGCAGCCAAGTTCACCGGGACTTCGCCGACAGGCTCCCTGGCTACACCTTC. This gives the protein CASSQVHRDFADRLPGYTF.

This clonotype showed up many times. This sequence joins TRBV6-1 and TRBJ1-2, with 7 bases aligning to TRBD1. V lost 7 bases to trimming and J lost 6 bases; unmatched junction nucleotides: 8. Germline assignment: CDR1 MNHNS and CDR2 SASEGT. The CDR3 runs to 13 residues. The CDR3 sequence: CASTLRDSHGYTF. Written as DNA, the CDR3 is TGTGCCAGCACCCTCAGGGACAGTCATGGCTACACCTTC.

DNA of the CDR3: TGCGCCAGCAGCCAAGAATCCCGACACGGCGCCTACGAGCAGTACTTC. Its translation: CASSQESRHGAYEQYF. The chain uses TRBV4-1 and TRBJ2-7; D is uncertain. Germline CDR1 is MGHRA and CDR2 is YSYEKL. With 0 bases removed from V and 2 bases from J, the gap between germline ends came to 14 bases. CDR3 length equals 16 residues.

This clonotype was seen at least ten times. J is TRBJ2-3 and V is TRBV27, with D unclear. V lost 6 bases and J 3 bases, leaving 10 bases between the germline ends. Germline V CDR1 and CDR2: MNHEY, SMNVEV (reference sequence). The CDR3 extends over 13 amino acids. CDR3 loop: CASSHTRTDTQYF. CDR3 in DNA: TGTGCCAGCAGCCATACTCGGACAGATACGCAGTATTTT.

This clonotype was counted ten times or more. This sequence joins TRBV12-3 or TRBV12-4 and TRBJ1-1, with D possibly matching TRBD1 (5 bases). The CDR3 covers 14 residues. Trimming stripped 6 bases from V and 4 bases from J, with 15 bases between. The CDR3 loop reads CASSPEGGTTEAFF. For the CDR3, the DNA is TGTGCCAGCAGCCCTGAGGGCGGGACCACTGAAGCTTTCTTT.

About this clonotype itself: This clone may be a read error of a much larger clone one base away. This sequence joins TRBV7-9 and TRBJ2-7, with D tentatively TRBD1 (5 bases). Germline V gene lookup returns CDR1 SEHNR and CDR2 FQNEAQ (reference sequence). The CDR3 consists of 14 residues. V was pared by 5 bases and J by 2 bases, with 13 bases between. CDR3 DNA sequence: TGTGCCAGCAGCCCAGGGTTTGCGCCCTACGAGCAGTACTTC. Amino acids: CASSPGFAPYEQYF. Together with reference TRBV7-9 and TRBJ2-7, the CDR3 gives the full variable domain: DTGVSQNPRHKITKRGQNVTFRCDPISEHNRLYWYRQTLGQGPEFLTYFQNEAQLEKSRLLSDRFSAERPKGSFSTLEIQRTEQGDSAMYLCASSPGFAPYEQYFGPGTRLTVT.

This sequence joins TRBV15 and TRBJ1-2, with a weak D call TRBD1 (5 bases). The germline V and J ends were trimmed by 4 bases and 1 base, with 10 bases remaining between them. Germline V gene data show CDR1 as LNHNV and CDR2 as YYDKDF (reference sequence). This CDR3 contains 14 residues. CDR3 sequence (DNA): TGTGCCACCAGCACCGGACACGATAACTATGGCTACACCTTC. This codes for CATSTGHDNYGYTF. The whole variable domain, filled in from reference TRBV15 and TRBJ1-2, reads DAMVIQNPRYQVTQFGKPVTLSCSQTLNHNVMYWYQQKSSQAPKLLFHYYDKDFNNEADTPDNFQSRRPNTSFCFLDIRSPGLGDTAMYLCATSTGHDNYGYTFGSGTRLTVV.

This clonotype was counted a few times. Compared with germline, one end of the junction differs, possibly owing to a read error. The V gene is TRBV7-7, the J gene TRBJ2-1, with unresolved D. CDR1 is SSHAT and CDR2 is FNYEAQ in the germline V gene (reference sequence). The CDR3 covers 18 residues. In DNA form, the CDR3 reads TGTGCTAGCAGCTTCCTTTTTCCCGGGCGTAATCTGGGCAATGAGCAGTTCTTC. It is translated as CASSFLFPGRNLGNEQFF.

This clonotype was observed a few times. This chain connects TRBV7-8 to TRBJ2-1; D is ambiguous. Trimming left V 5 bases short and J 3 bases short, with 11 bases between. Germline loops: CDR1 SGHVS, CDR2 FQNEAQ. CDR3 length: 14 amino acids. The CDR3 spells CASSRSQGYNEQFF. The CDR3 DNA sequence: TGTGCCAGCAGCCGGTCGCAAGGCTACAATGAGCAGTTCTTC.

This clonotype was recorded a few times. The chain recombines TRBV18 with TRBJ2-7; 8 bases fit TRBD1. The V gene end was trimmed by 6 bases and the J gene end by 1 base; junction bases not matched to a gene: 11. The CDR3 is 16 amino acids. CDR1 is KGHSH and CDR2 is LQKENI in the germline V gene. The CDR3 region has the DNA TGTGCCAGCTCGCCCAGGACAGGGCATGGGTCCTACGAGCAGTACTTC. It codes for CASSPRTGHGSYEQYF.